This T cell receptor beta chain was sequenced during a study of T-cell memory formation after mild COVID-19. One entry per CDR3 protein, called by TCRdb with MiXCR from the 5' RACE reads. The sample records some 410,000 distinct CDR3 sequences, about 25% being singletons. V shed 5 bases and J shed 1 base, with 14 bases lying between them. This CDR3 has 15 residues. J is TRBJ1-1 and V is TRBV12-3 or TRBV12-4; tentatively, D is TRBD1 (6 bases). This TCR was recovered from an adult woman who had mild COVID-19 (a few samples of this study predate the infection). Cell type and time point are not known. Sequenced material: PBMCs or a T cell subset sorted from them (not recorded which). Here the CDR3 reads CASSGTSTTNTEAFF. Written as DNA, the CDR3 is TGTGCCAGCAGTGGGACATCCACCACGAACACTGAAGCTTTCTTT.